This T cell receptor beta chain derives from a study of low-dose radiotherapy and immunotherapy resistance in tumors. Study information: Cohort 1 got 0.5 Gy per fraction every 2 weeks, 6.5 Gy in total. Cohort 2's total reached 13 Gy over 26 weeks, at 1 Gy per fraction every two weeks.

Deletions cut 3 bases from V and 2 bases from J, with 6 bases between. The CDR3 sequence is 12 residues long. Germline assignment: CDR1 SGDLS and CDR2 YYNGEE. First-strand cDNA relied on TRAV- and TRBV-specific primers spanning alpha and beta chains. Using a constant-region primer together with a V-primer adapter, TCRs were subjected to roughly 18 PCR cycles of amplification. A single record per CDR3 protein comes from TCRdb applying MiXCR to the reads. The sample has about 15,000 distinct CDR3 sequences, roughly 50% seen once. All of the donors were given nivolumab, ipilimumab, aspirin, low-dose cyclophosphamide and low-dose radiotherapy as part of RACIN, a single-arm trial.

The TCR originated in a human donor with advanced metastatic prostate, ovarian, gallbladder or colorectal cancer (not recorded which). This table probably holds off-target reads from a library built for another chain. V is TRBV9 and J is TRBJ2-7; D ambiguous. The CDR3 bases are TGTGCCAGCAGCGGCAGCACCTACGAGCAGTACTTC. It is translated as CASSGSTYEQYF.